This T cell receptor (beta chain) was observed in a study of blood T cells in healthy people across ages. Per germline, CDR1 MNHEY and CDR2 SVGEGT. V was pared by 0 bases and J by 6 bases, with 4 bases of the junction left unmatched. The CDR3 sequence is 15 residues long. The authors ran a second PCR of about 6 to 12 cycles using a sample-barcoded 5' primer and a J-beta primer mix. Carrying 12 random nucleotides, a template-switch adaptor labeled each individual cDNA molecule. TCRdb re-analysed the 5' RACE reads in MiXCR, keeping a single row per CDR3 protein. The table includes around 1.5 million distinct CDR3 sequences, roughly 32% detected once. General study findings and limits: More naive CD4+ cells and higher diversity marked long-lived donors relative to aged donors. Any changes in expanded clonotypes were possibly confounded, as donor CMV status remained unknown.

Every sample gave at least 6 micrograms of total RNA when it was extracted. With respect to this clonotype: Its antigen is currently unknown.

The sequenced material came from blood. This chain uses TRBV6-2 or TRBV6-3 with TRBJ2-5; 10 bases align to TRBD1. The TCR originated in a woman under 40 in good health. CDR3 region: CASSYSSGQGKTQYF. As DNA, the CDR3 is TGTGCCAGCAGTTACTCGTCGGGACAGGGGAAGACCCAGTACTTC.